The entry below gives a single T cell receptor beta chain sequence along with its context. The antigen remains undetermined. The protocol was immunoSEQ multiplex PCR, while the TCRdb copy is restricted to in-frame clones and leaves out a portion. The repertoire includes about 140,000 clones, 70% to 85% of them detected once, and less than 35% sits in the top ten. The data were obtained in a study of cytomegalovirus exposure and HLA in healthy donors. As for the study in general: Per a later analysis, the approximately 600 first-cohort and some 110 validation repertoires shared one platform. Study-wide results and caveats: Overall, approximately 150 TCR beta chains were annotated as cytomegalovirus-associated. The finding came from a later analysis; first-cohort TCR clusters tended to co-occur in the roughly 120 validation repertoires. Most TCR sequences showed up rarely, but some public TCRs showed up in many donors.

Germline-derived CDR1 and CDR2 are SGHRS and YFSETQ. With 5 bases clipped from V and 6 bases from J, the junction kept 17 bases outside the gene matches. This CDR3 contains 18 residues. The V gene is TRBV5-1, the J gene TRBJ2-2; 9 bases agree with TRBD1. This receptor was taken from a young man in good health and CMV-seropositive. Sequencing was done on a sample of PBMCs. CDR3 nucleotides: TGCGCCAGCAGTCGCACAGGGGGCGCTATCCTAGATGCCGGGGAGCTGTTTTTT. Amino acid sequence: CASSRTGGAILDAGELFF.